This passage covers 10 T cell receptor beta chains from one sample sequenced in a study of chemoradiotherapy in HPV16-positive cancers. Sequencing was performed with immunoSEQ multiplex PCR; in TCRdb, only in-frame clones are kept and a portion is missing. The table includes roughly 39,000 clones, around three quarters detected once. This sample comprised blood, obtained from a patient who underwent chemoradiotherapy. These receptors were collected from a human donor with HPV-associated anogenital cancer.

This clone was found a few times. CDR3 residues: CASTLSGQLYYTF. As DNA, the CDR3 is TGTGCCAGCACCCTCTCGGGACAGCTCTACTACACCTTC. The J gene is TRBJ1-2, the V gene TRBV27; 7 bases are a match to TRBD1. The V gene's germline CDR1 is MNHEY and CDR2 SMNVEV (reference sequence). CDR3 length: 13 residues. The trim removed 7 bases at V and 10 bases at J, leaving 12 bases unmatched.

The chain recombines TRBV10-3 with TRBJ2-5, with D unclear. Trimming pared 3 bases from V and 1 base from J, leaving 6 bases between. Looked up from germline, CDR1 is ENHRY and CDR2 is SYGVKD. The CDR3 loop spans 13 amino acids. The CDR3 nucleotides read TGTGCCATCAGTGACCGGGCCCAAGAGACCCAGTACTTC. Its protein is CAISDRAQETQYF.

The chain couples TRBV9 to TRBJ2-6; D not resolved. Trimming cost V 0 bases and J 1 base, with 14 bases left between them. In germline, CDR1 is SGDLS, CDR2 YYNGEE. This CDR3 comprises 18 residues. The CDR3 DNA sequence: TGTGCCAGCAGCGTAGACTATTCTCTATCGTCTGGGGCCAACGTCCTGACTTTC. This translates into CASSVDYSLSSGANVLTF.

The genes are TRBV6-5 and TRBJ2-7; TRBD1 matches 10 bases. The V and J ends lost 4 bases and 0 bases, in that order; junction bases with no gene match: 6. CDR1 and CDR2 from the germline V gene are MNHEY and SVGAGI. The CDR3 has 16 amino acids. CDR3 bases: TGTGCCAGCAGTTCCCACCGGACAGGGGGCTCCTACGAGCAGTACTTC. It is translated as CASSSHRTGGSYEQYF.

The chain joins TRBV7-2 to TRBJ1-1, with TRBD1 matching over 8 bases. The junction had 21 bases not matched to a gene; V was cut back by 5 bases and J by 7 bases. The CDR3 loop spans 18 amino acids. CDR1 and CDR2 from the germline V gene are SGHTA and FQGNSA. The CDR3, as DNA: TGTGCCAGCAGCCCCAAATCGGGACAGGCCTTGGGATTTGGTGAAGCTTTCTTT. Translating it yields CASSPKSGQALGFGEAFF.

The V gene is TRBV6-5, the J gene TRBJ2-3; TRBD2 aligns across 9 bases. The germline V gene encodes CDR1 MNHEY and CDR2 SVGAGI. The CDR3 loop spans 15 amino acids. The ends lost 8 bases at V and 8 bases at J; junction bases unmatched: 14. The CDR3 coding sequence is TGTGCCAGCCGGCGGGGGGGGACCATGGTTGGTACGCAGTATTTT. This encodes CASRRGGTMVGTQYF.

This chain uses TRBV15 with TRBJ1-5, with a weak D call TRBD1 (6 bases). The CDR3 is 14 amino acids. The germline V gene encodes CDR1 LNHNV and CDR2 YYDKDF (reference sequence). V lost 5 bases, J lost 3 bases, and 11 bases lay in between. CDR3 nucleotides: TGTGCCACCAGCCATGGACAGCACAATCAGCCCCAGCATTTT. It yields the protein CATSHGQHNQPQHF.

The CDR3 spells CSVDLGIDEQYF. CDR3 coding DNA: TGCAGCGTCGACCTGGGCATCGACGAGCAGTACTTC. The chain recombines TRBV29-1 with TRBJ2-7; unclear D gene. Germline V CDR1 and CDR2: SQVTM, ANQGSEA. The length of the CDR3 is 12 residues. The germline V and J ends were trimmed by 6 bases and 5 bases, with 14 bases remaining between them.

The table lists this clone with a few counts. The CDR3 bases are TGTGCCAGCAGCTTAACCGGGACTGAAGCTTTCTTT. Translation gives CASSLTGTEAFF. V gene TRBV7-9 combines with J gene TRBJ1-1; D gene ambiguous. V was clipped by 2 bases and J by 5 bases, with 6 bases between them. Germline CDR1 SEHNR, CDR2 FQNEAQ (reference sequence). The CDR3 has 12 amino acids.

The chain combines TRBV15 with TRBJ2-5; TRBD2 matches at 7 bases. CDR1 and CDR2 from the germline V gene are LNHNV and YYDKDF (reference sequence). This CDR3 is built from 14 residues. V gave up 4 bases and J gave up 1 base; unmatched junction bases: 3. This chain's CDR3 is CATSIGGTQETQYF. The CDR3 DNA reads TGTGCCACCAGCATCGGGGGGACCCAAGAGACCCAGTACTTC.